This T cell receptor (beta chain) was sequenced in a study of blood T cell repertoires in COVID-19. The overall study: Whether acute or convalescent, the COVID-19 samples came from the United States, Italy and Spain.

Original handling: Estimation of nucleated cell counts relied on the amplification of reference gene primers. Measured with immunoSEQ multiplex PCR; TCRdb has only the in-frame clones, and not every one. V and J calls and clone size are as listed in that table; D and trimming were resolved from the DNA. The table includes 120,000 or so clones, 65% to 80% detected once. Germline V gene data show CDR1 as ENHRY and CDR2 as SYGVKD. The CDR3 has 14 residues. V gave up 0 bases and J gave up 4 bases, with 7 bases separating them. The receptor comes from a human donor with acute or convalescent COVID-19. The donor label of this sample is uncertain. The V and J genes are TRBV10-3 and TRBJ1-3; the D is unclear. Material for sequencing was peripheral blood. The CDR3 loop is CAISESNGGNTIYF. CDR3 DNA sequence: TGTGCCATCAGTGAGTCTAACGGGGGAAACACCATATATTTT.